The 14 T cell receptor beta chains given below trace back to one sample, sequenced in a study of blood T cell repertoires in COVID-19. Profiled with immunoSEQ multiplex PCR; TCRdb holds only in-frame clones, not every one. The sample lists approximately 100,000 clones; around 90% were seen once. Input material: peripheral blood. The receptors stem from a man in his fifties or sixties in a cohort sampled during active COVID-19.

The chain uses TRBV6-5 and TRBJ2-1; 14 bases line up with TRBD2. The CDR3 length is 15 residues. Germline trimming cut 5 bases from V and 12 bases from J; bases unmatched to any gene: 9. Germline lookup yields CDR1 MNHEY and CDR2 SVGAGI. The CDR3 protein is CASSPGTSGGGRQFF. The CDR3 coding sequence is TGTGCCAGCAGTCCCGGGACTAGCGGGGGAGGTAGGCAGTTCTTC.

The gene calls are TRBV28 and TRBJ1-6; no firm D call. V lost 5 bases to trimming and J lost 18 bases, with 20 bases between them. Per the germline V gene, CDR1 is MDHEN and CDR2 is SYDVKM. This CDR3 has 13 amino acids. The CDR3 DNA reads as TGTGCCAGCAGTAAAGCGCCCAACCCGGAGTCCCACTTT. Amino acid sequence: CASSKAPNPESHF.

The chain carries TRBV6-6 and TRBJ2-2, with 8 bases fitting TRBD1. The CDR3 sequence is 16 residues long. J gave up 3 bases and V 2 bases, and 5 bases lay outside the gene matches. CDR1 and CDR2 from the germline V gene are MNHNY and SVGAGI (reference sequence). CDR3 residues: CASSYAQGADTGELFF. The CDR3, as DNA: TGTGCCAGCAGTTACGCTCAGGGGGCGGACACCGGGGAGCTGTTTTTT.

The V gene is TRBV2, the J gene TRBJ2-7; weak D call: TRBD2 (5 bases). Germline CDR1 reads SNHLY; CDR2 reads FYNNEI. The CDR3 totals 13 residues. V lost 7 bases and J lost 3, with 13 bases in between. The CDR3 bases are TGTGCCAGCACCCGTGACACTAGCTACGAGCAGTACGTC. As protein: CASTRDTSYEQYV.

This clone appeared a single time. This rearrangement joins TRBV7-9 to TRBJ1-4, with a tentative D call TRBD1 (5 bases). Trimming removed 5 bases at V and 5 bases at J, with 18 bases between. Germline loops: CDR1 SEHNR, CDR2 FQNEAQ (reference sequence). The CDR3 has 16 amino acids. The CDR3 nucleotides are TGTGCCAGCAGCCCCCGCGGGGGACGGTCGAATGAAAAACTGTTTTTT. It translates to CASSPRGGRSNEKLFF.

The table lists this clone with a count of one. Compared with germline, one end of the junction differs, possibly owing to a read error. V usage is TRBV19 and J usage is TRBJ2-7, with TRBD1 matching over 9 bases. The CDR3 has 15 residues. CDR1 and CDR2 from the germline V gene are LNHDA and SQIVND (reference sequence). The CDR3 DNA follows: TGTGCCAGTAGCCCCCGAGGGACAGGGTCCTCCGAGCAGTACTTC. It yields the protein CASSPRGTGSSEQYF.

The rearrangement joins TRBV19 to TRBJ2-3; tentative D call: TRBD2 (7 bases). The V end was cut by 6 bases, the J end by 0 bases, with 16 bases between. Germline loops: CDR1 LNHDA, CDR2 SQIVND (reference sequence). The CDR3 contains 16 residues. Here the CDR3 DNA reads TGTGCCAGTAGCCGGGGAGGGGGACTTAGCACAGATACGCAGTATTTT. It translates to CASSRGGGLSTDTQYF. Drawing the rest from reference TRBV19 and TRBJ2-3, the complete variable domain is DGGITQSPKYLFRKEGQNVTLSCEQNLNHDAMYWYRQDPGQGLRLIYYSQIVNDFQKGDIAEGYSVSREKKESFPLTVTSAQKNPTAFYLCASSRGGGLSTDTQYFGPGTRLTVL.

V usage is TRBV7-3 and J usage is TRBJ2-3; tentatively, D is TRBD2 (6 bases). The CDR3 has 15 amino acids. The germline V gene encodes CDR1 SGHTA and CDR2 FQGTGA. The germline V and J ends were trimmed by 2 bases and 6 bases, with 15 bases remaining between them. The CDR3 loop reads CASSLGAGTPDTQYF. CDR3 nucleotides: TGTGCCAGCAGCTTAGGCGCCGGGACTCCGGATACGCAGTATTTT.

This chain uses TRBV7-8 with TRBJ1-1, with D maybe TRBD1 (6 bases). With 6 bases removed from V and 5 bases from J, the gap between germline ends came to 16 bases. The CDR3 totals 14 residues. Germline V gene data show CDR1 as SGHVS and CDR2 as FQNEAQ. Here the CDR3 reads CASSQEAGVTEAFF. The DNA of the CDR3 is TGTGCCAGCAGTCAAGAGGCAGGGGTAACTGAAGCTTTCTTT.

The chain recombines TRBV2 with TRBJ1-1; D may be TRBD1 (6 bases). Germline V lookup: CDR1 SNHLY, CDR2 FYNNEI. The V and J ends lost 6 bases and 8 bases respectively, with 16 bases between them. The length of the CDR3 is 13 residues. The DNA for the CDR3 is TGTGCCAGCAGCGCCGGGACACAGATCGAAGCTTTCTTT. Translated: CASSAGTQIEAFF.

V gene TRBV18 combines with J gene TRBJ1-2; D might be TRBD1 (6 bases). The CDR3 runs to 12 residues. CDR1 is KGHSH, CDR2 LQKENI, per germline. V was clipped by 6 bases and J by 6 bases, with 11 bases between them. The CDR3 region has the DNA TGTGCCAGCTCCCGACAGGAAAATGGCTACACCTTC. This sequence encodes CASSRQENGYTF. Full variable domain (rest looked up from reference TRBV18 and TRBJ1-2): NAGVMQNPRHLVRRRGQEARLRCSPMKGHSHVYWYRQLPEEGLKFMVYLQKENIIDESGMPKERFSAEFPKEGPSILRIQQVVRGDSAAYFCASSRQENGYTFGSGTRLTVV.

The chain links TRBV19 to TRBJ1-2, with D possibly being TRBD1 (5 bases). Germline assignment: CDR1 LNHDA and CDR2 SQIVND (reference sequence). Trimming took 5 bases from V and 4 from J, leaving 11 bases between them. The CDR3 length is 13 residues. CDR3 sequence reads: CASSDERGYGYTF. As DNA, the CDR3 is TGTGCCAGTAGTGACGAAAGGGGCTATGGCTACACCTTC.

The chain is built from TRBV5-1 and TRBJ1-2; D gene unclear. Germline V gene data show CDR1 as SGHRS and CDR2 as YFSETQ. V was trimmed by 0 bases and J by 3 bases, leaving 6 bases between them. This CDR3 spans 13 amino acids. CDR3 loop: CASSLAPDYGYTF. In DNA, the CDR3 is TGCGCCAGCAGCTTGGCCCCAGACTATGGCTACACCTTC.

This clone has more than one count but fewer than ten. This sequence joins TRBV4-2 and TRBJ1-6; 8 bases are a match to TRBD1. This CDR3 comprises 16 residues. The germline V gene encodes CDR1 LGHNA and CDR2 YNFKEQ. J gave up 8 bases and V 3 bases, and 9 bases lay outside the gene matches. The CDR3 reads CASSQAPGQAYSPLHF. CDR3 DNA sequence: TGTGCCAGCAGCCAGGCGCCGGGACAGGCTTATTCACCCCTCCACTTT.